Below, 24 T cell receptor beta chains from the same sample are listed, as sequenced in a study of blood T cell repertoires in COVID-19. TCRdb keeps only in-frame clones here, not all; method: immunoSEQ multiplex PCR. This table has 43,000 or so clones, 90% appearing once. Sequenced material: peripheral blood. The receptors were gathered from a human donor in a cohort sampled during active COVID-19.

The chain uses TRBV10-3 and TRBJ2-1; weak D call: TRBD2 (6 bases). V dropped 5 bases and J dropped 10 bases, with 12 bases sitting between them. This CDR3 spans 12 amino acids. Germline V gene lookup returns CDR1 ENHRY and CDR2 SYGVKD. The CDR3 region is CAISIGGWEQFF. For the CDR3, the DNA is TGTGCCATCAGTATCGGGGGTTGGGAGCAGTTCTTC.

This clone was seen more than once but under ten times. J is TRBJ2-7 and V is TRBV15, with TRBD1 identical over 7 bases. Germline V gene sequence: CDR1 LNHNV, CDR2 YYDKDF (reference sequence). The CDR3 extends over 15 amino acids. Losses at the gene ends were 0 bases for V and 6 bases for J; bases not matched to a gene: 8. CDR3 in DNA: TGTGCCACCAGCAGAGATATTGACAGGGTAGGCGAGCAGTACTTC. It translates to CATSRDIDRVGEQYF.

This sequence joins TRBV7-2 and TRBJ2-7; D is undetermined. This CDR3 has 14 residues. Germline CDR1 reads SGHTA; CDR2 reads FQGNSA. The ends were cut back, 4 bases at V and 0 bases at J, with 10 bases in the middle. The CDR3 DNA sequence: TGTGCCAGCAGCTCCTCGTCCAGCTCCTACGAGCAGTACTTC. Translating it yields CASSSSSSSYEQYF.

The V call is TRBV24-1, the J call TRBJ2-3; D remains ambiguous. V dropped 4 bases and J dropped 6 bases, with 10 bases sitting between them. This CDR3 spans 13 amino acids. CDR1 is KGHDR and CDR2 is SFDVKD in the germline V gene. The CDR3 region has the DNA TGTGCCACCAGTGACCCCGTTTATGATACGCAGTATTTT. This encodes CATSDPVYDTQYF.

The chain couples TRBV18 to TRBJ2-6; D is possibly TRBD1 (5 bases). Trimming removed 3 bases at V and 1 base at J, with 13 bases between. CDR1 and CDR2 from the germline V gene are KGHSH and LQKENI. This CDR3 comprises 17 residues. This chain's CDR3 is CASSPDQGRSGANVLTF. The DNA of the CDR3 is TGTGCCAGCTCACCCGATCAGGGCCGATCTGGGGCCAACGTCCTGACTTTC.

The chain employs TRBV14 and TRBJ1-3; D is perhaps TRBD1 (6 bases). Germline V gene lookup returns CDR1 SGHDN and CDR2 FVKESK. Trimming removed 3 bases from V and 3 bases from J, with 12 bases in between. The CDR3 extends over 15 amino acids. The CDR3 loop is CASSHWTDNGNTIYF. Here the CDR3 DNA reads TGTGCCAGCAGCCATTGGACAGACAATGGAAACACCATATATTTT.

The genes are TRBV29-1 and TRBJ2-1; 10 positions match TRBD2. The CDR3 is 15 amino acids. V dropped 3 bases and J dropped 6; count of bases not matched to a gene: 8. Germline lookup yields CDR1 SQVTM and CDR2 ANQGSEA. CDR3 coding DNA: TGCAGCGTTGATGGTCTAGCGGGGGTAGGCAATGAGCAGTTCTTC. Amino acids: CSVDGLAGVGNEQFF.

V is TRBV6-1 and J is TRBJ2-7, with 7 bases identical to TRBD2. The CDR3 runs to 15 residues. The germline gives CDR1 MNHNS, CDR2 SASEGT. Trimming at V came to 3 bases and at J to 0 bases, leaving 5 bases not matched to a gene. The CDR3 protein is CASSEGGGGSYEQYF. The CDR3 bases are TGTGCCAGCAGTGAGGGGGGGGGAGGCTCCTACGAGCAGTACTTC.

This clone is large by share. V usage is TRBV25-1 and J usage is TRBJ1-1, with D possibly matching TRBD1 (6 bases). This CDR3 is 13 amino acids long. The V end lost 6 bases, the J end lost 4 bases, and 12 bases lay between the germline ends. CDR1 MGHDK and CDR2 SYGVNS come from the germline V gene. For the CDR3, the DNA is TGTGCCAGCAGCTTACAGGGCAGCACTGAAGCTTTCTTT. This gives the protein CASSLQGSTEAFF.

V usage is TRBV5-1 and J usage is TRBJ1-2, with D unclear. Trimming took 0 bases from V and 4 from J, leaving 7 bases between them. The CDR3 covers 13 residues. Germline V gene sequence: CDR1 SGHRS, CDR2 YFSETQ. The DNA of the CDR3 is TGCGCCAGCAGCTTGGATGACACCTATGGCTACACCTTC. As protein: CASSLDDTYGYTF.

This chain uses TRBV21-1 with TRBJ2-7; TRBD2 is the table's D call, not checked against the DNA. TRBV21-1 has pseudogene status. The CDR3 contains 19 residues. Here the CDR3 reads CASSTQRGGLWREIYEQYF. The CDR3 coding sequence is TGTGCCAGCAGCACCCAAAGGGGGGGGTTGTGGCGGGAGATTTACGAGCAATACTTC.

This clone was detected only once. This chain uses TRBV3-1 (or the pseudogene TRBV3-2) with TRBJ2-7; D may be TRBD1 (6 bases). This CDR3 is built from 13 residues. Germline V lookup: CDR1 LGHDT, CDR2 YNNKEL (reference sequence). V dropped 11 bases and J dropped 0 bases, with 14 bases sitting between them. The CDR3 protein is CASKGGDSYEQYF. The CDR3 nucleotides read TGTGCCTCCAAAGGGGGAGACTCCTACGAGCAGTACTTC.

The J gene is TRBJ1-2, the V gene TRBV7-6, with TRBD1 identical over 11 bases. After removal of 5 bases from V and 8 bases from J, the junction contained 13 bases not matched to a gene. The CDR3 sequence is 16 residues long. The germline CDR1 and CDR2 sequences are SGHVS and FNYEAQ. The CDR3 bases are TGTGCCAGCAGCCAGGACAGGGGGCGCGGAGTGAAGGGCTACACCTTC. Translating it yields CASSQDRGRGVKGYTF. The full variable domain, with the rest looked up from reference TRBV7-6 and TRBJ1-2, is GAGVSQSPRYKVTKRGQDVALRCDPISGHVSLYWYRQALGQGPEFLTYFNYEAQQDKSGLPNDRFSAERPEGSISTLTIQRTEQRDSAMYRCASSQDRGRGVKGYTFGSGTRLTVV.

The CDR3 DNA sequence: TGTGCCTGGAGTGTAACGGGAATTGAAAAACTGTTTTTT. Translating gives CAWSVTGIEKLFF. The gene calls are TRBV30 and TRBJ1-4; D ambiguous. The V and J ends lost 0 bases and 7 bases respectively, with 9 bases between them. CDR1 GTSNPN and CDR2 SVGIG come from the germline V gene (reference sequence). There are 13 residues in the CDR3.

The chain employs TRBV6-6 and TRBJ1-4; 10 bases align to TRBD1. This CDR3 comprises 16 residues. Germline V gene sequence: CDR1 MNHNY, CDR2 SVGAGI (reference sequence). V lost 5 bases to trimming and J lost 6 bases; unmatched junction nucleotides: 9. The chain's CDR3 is CASSGSIGTGDEKLFF. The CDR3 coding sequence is TGTGCCAGCAGTGGCTCTATCGGGACAGGGGATGAAAAACTGTTTTTT.

This chain's CDR3 is CASSFLGREDEQYF. The CDR3 coding sequence is TGTGCCAGCAGCTTCCTTGGGCGGGAAGACGAGCAGTACTTC. This chain links TRBV7-8 with TRBJ2-7, with a weak D call TRBD2 (6 bases). This CDR3 spans 14 amino acids. The germline CDR1 and CDR2 sequences are SGHVS and FQNEAQ. V was trimmed by 3 bases and J by 5 bases, leaving 14 bases between them.

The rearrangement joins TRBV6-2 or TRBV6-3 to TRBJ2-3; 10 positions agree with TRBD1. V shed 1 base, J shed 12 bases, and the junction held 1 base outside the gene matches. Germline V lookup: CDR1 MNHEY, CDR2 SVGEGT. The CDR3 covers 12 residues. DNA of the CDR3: TGTGCCAGCAGTTACTGGGACAGGGGTCAGTATTTT. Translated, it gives CASSYWDRGQYF.

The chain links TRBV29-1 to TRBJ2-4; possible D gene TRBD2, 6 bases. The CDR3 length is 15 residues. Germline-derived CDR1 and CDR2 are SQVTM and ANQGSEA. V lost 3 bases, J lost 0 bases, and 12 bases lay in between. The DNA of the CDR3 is TGCAGCGTTGACGCGGGACTTGGAGCCAAAAACATTCAGTACTTC. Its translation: CSVDAGLGAKNIQYF.

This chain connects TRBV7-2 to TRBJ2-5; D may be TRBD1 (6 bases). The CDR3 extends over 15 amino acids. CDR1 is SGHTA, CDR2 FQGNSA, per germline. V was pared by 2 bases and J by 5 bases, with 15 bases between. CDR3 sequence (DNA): TGTGCCAGCAGCTTACAGACAGGTTTCGGGGAGACCCAGTACTTC. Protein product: CASSLQTGFGETQYF.

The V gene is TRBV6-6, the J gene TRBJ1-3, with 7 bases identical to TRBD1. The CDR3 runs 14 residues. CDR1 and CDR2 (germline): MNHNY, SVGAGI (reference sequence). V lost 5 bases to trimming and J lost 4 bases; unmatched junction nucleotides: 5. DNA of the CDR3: TGTGCCAGCAGTGCACCGGGACAGGGAAACACCATATATTTT. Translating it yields CASSAPGQGNTIYF.

Written as DNA, the CDR3 is TGTGCCAGTAGTATAGCCCGTGGTAGCGGGGACCAGCCCTACAATGAGCAGTTCTTC. It yields the protein CASSIARGSGDQPYNEQFF. The gene calls are TRBV19 and TRBJ2-1; the match to TRBD2 covers 8 bases. Germline V gene lookup returns CDR1 LNHDA and CDR2 SQIVND (reference sequence). CDR3 size: 19 residues. V lost 1 base and J lost 2; bases outside the gene matches: 13. Together with reference TRBV19 and TRBJ2-1, the CDR3 gives the full variable domain: DGGITQSPKYLFRKEGQNVTLSCEQNLNHDAMYWYRQDPGQGLRLIYYSQIVNDFQKGDIAEGYSVSREKKESFPLTVTSAQKNPTAFYLCASSIARGSGDQPYNEQFFGPGTRLTVL.

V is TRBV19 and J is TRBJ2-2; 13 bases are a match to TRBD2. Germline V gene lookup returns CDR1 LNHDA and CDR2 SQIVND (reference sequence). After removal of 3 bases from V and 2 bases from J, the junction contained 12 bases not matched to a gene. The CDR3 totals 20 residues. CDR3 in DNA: TGTGCCAGTAGTATCTCGCTGCGGACTAGCGGGGGCCGAAACACCGGGGAGCTGTTTTTT. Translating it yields CASSISLRTSGGRNTGELFF.

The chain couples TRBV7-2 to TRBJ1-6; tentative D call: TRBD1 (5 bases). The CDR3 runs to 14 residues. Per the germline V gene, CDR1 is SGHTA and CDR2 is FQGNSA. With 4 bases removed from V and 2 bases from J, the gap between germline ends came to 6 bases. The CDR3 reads CASSSDTYNSPLHF. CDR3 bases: TGTGCCAGCAGCTCGGACACCTATAATTCACCCCTCCACTTT.

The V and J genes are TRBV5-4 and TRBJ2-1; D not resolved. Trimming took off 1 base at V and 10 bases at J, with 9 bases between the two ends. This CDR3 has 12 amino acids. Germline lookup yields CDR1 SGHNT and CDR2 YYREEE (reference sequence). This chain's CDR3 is CASSLIGREQFF. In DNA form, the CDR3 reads TGTGCCAGCAGCTTGATTGGCAGGGAGCAGTTCTTC.